These T cell receptor beta chains were read from a single sample in a study of T cells in Graves' hyperthyroidism and ophthalmopathy. In TCRdb, the multiplex PCR reads were re-called with MiXCR into one record per CDR3 protein. The sample contains some 500,000 distinct CDR3 sequences, approximately 15% of which appear only once. The sequenced sample was blood. Receptors were obtained from a woman aged 18-35 years with Graves' hyperthyroidism. CDR3s include the opening cysteine and the closing phenylalanine or tryptophan. D genes are given only for firm matches. Only part of the rows carry a size: once, few, many, or a class if the clone is expanded.

j_call d_call v_call clone_size cdr3_aa cdr3_nt
TRBJ2-1 - TRBV5-1 - CASSYRYNEQFF TGCGCCAGCAGCTACAGGTATAATGAGCAGTTCTTC
TRBJ1-1 - TRBV19 many CASSIFTGYEAFF TGTGCCAGTAGTATATTTACGGGCTATGAAGCTTTCTTT
TRBJ1-1 TRBD1 TRBV30 - CAWSTGQGLTEAFF TGTGCCTGGAGTACGGGACAGGGCCTCACTGAAGCTTTCTTT
TRBJ2-2 TRBD2 TRBV19 many CASSNGRILGGELFF TGTGCCAGTAGTAACGGGAGGATTCTAGGCGGGGAGCTGTTTTTT
TRBJ2-3 - TRBV24-1 - CATSARAQGQGTQYF TGTGCCACCAGTGCCAGGGCGCAGGGGCAAGGTACGCAGTATTTT
TRBJ2-3 - TRBV4-1 few CASSHDPIGGTDTQYF TGCGCCAGCAGCCACGACCCGATTGGGGGGACAGATACGCAGTATTTT
TRBJ1-5 - TRBV10-3 - CAISGREGGNQPQHF TGTGCCATCAGTGGGAGGGAAGGGGGAAATCAGCCCCAGCATTTT
TRBJ2-1 TRBD1 TRBV24-1 many CATSWTRDRQTDEQFF TGTGCCACCAGTTGGACCCGGGACAGGCAGACAGATGAGCAGTTCTTC
TRBJ1-5 - TRBV2 many CASSDVRVDQPQHF TGTGCCAGCAGTGATGTCCGGGTGGATCAGCCCCAGCATTTT
TRBJ1-2 - TRBV19 few CASTPSDGNYGYTF TGTGCCAGTACTCCCTCGGACGGAAACTATGGCTACACCTTC
TRBJ1-2 - TRBV9 - CASSGPGGVYGYTF TGTGCCAGCAGCGGTCCCGGGGGGGTCTATGGCTACACCTTC
TRBJ1-6 - TRBV5-1 - CASIPGRFNSPLHF TGCGCCAGCATTCCGGGACGGTTTAATTCACCCCTCCACTTT
TRBJ2-6 - TRBV12-5 - CASGLAGLYSGANVLTF TGTGCTAGTGGTTTGGCGGGACTGTACTCTGGGGCCAACGTCCTGACTTTC
TRBJ2-5 TRBD2 TRBV6-1 - CASLTPTSGRAGETQYF TGTGCCAGCCTTACCCCCACTAGCGGGAGGGCCGGGGAGACCCAGTACTTC
TRBJ2-7 - TRBV18 few CASSPDFYEQYF TGTGCCAGCTCACCGGACTTTTACGAGCAGTACTTC